Reported below is one T cell receptor beta chain. TCRdb recomputed calls from the RT-PCR reads with MiXCR, one row per CDR3 protein. The top ten hold 5% to 6.5% of the sample, which has about a million distinct CDR3 sequences, about 20% seen once. The data belong to a study of patients and donors after allogeneic stem cell transplantation. The germline V gene has CDR1 SGHNT and CDR2 YYREEE (reference sequence). This CDR3 is built from 15 residues. V gave up 2 bases and J gave up 4 bases, with 15 bases separating them. The sequenced sample consisted of blood, either unsorted or a sorted T cell fraction (not recorded which). This TCR was recovered from a human donor who was either an allogeneic HSCT recipient or a stem cell or donor lymphocyte infusion donor (not recorded which). It is not recorded whose cells these are; they may come from a transplant donor. This chain uses TRBV5-4 with TRBJ1-1; the D is unclear. As DNA, the CDR3 is TGTGCCAGCAGCTTTCCAGTGGGAAGTGGCACTGAAGCTTTCTTT. Amino acids: CASSFPVGSGTEAFF.